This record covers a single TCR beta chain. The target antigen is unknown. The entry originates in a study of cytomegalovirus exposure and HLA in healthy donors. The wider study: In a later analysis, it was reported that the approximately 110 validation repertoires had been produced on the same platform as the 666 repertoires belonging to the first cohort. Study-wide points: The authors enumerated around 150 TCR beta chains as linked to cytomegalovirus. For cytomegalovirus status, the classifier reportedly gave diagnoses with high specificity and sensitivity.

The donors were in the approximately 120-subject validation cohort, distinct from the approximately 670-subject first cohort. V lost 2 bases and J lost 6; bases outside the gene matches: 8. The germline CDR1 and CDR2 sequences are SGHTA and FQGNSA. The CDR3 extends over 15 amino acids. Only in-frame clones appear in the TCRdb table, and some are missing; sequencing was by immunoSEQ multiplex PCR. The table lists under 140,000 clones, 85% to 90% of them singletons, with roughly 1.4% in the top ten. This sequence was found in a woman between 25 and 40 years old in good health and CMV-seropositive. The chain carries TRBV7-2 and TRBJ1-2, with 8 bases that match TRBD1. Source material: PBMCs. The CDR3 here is CASSLLGGQGNGYTF. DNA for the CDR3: TGTGCCAGCAGCTTATTAGGAGGACAGGGTAATGGCTACACCTTC.